This TCR beta chain was observed in a study of beta chain features in type 1 diabetes (dated by TCRdb to 2016 to 2019). For context, the study as a whole: Patients and healthy donors did not differ in mean age, gender distribution, total cell number or subset yield. A total of 85 million to 140 million sorted cells were examined across all samples, and the number of cells per subset was strongly correlated with RNA yield. In the study, recently diagnosed type 1 diabetes patients and matched healthy donors were compared on the TCRB repertoires of their sorted circulating CD4+ T cell subsets. Regulatory and stem cell-like memory subsets were isolated from only 8 patients and roughly eight healthy donors, whereas naive and central memory subsets came from all 30 or so donors. Study-wide findings and limitations: Naive, central memory and regulatory TCRB repertoires appeared to be more similar among patients than among healthy donors. Patients with type 1 diabetes made fewer insertions and deleted more nucleotides at VDJ recombination sites, implying thymic rearrangement abnormalities. Because cDNA was sequenced instead of genomic DNA, highly expressing activated cells could be over-represented, though the groups showed no difference in activation or CD3 levels. Only small numbers of individuals were included in the HLA sub-analyses, which left unresolved whether HLA type had any influence on TCRB rearrangement. PCR may preferentially amplify shorter templates, but because patient and control samples were amplified and corrected together, any resulting skew would affect both groups equally. A moderate but significant shortening of TCRB CDR3 length was observed in type 1 diabetes patients in all four CD4+ subsets.

In regard to this clone: Which antigen it targets is not known. The input lacks base qualities; no much larger clone sits a single base away.

A single peripheral blood draw of around 120 mL on average was collected from each donor into heparinised tubes. A BD FACSAria II and a panel including CD45RO, CCR7, CD25, CD127, CD95 and CD27 were used to sort naive, central memory, regulatory and stem cell-like memory CD4+ T cells. A purity above 98% was achieved for all sorted populations. PBMCs were isolated right away by Lymphoprep density gradient centrifugation and were stained directly, without culture. So that batch effects would be minimized, each experiment stained and sorted samples in pairs, pairing one healthy donor with one patient. CDR1 and CDR2 (LNHDA, SQIVND) derive from the germline V gene (reference sequence). V is cut back by 3 bases and J by 8 bases, with 11 bases in the junction unmatched. From the cysteine through the phenylalanine, the CDR3 covers 15 amino acids. The retained sequence is limited to the CDR3, 45 bases, with the frame set at the first base.

The High Capacity cDNA Reverse Transcription Kit was used to reverse transcribe all of the isolated RNA, meaning that expressed TCRB transcripts were what got sequenced. Deep immunoSEQ sequencing was performed on naive, central memory and regulatory T cell samples, with an average of roughly 3.3 million total reads per sample. Sorted cells were lysed in RLT buffer, and RNA was extracted using DNase-treated RNeasy Micro or Mini kits according to cell number. Each cell subset was processed on its own to prevent cross-contamination, while patient and healthy donor samples were processed together. The immunoSEQ multiplex PCR was used to amplify TCRB sequences from cDNA, yielding 87-bp fragments that span the CDR3 region. Amplicons were sequenced on the Illumina HiSeq platform. Processing in the source paper ran as follows. PCR bias was computationally corrected using synthetic template baselines, reads within Hamming distance 2 were collapsed, and singletons that could not be merged were discarded. Reads were aligned against IMGT so that V, D and J genes, CDR3 length and insertions or deletions at six rearrangement sites could be assigned. Within each subset, clonotype counts were normalized to sorted cell number, after which true diversity and Gini coefficients were computed with the tcR R package. Repertoire sharing was quantified using the overlap coefficient calculated on TCRB nucleotide sequences. TCRdb limited this immuneACCESS table to in-frame rearrangements with V and J called. A share of clones is missing; checked studies link under half to unresolved V genes, and the rest is unexplained. The V and J calls and clone size come from that table; D and trimming were worked out from the DNA. The sample table lists 100,000 to 150,000 clones, approximately 15% of them with a count of one. Around 2.5% of the sample is held by the ten biggest clonotypes.

Sequencing was carried out using central memory CD4+ T cells from blood. Rearrangement joined TRBV19 to TRBJ2-3; 7 nucleotides in the junction match TRBD2. This TCR was sampled from a man aged 18 to 35 with type 1 diabetes. This receptor carries the CDR3 CASSIQTGGTGTQYF. The nucleotide sequence is TGTGCCAGTAGTATTCAGACGGGAGGTACGGGTACGCAGTATTTT.